This T cell receptor (beta chain) emerged from a study of T cells after yellow fever vaccination. In the study overall: When fractions had low cell numbers, they were prepared with SMART-Seq v4 Ultra Low Input.

Study-wide points: Most primary-vaccination clones recurred post-booster (roughly 96% CD4, about 90% CD8).

This clonotype was observed a few times. As yet, its antigen is unknown. The TCR cDNA carried a universal primer site and UMIs from 5'RACE template switching. TCRdb used MiXCR to reprocess the 5' RACE reads, holding one entry per CDR3 protein. The profile shows 300,000 to 350,000 distinct CDR3 sequences, around 3.9% of them singletons. The ends were cut back, 0 bases at V and 7 bases at J, with 7 bases in the middle. Germline lookup yields CDR1 KGHDR and CDR2 SFDVKD. The CDR3 contains 13 residues. The sample here was PBMCs, taken 5 days after the yellow fever booster vaccination. This clonotype was obtained from a man younger than 35 who received the YFV17D yellow fever vaccine. V and J are TRBV24-1 and TRBJ2-3; no clear D. The DNA of the CDR3 is TGTGCCACCAGTGATTTGTGGGCATATACGCAGTATTTT. Translating it yields CATSDLWAYTQYF.